The clone carrying this TCR beta chain came up a few times. Its antigen is still unknown. The junction shows a germline mismatch at one end, possibly a read error. The TCR library protocol was used to attach unique molecular identifiers. These identifiers were attached to individual cDNA molecules. One entry per CDR3 protein, called by TCRdb with MiXCR from the 5' RACE reads. Of over 45,000 distinct CDR3 sequences listed, 5.5% to 6.5% are singletons. This sample stems from a study of early T cells in non-severe SARS-CoV-2 infection. Regarding the study as a whole: Matching results from VDJdb favored anti-spike CD8 responses, leaving private and CD4 specificities undetected.

Germline V gives CDR1 SQVTM, CDR2 ANQGSEA. The length of the CDR3 is 16 residues. This sequence originates from an adult who was a healthcare worker with PCR-confirmed SARS-CoV-2 infection or an uninfected control (not recorded which). Sequenced material: whole blood. The genes are TRBV29-1 and TRBJ2-5; 13 bases fit TRBD2. As DNA, the CDR3 is TGCAGCGTCGAAGGACTAGCGGGAGCGGTTCGGGAGACCCAGTACTTC. Protein sequence: CSVEGLAGAVRETQYF.